Listed below are T cell receptor beta chains from one sample, sequenced in a study of blood T cell repertoires in COVID-19. Clones were read by immunoSEQ multiplex PCR, and TCRdb kept only the in-frame ones, dropping some. The sample contains a few hundred thousand clones, approximately 87% of which appear only once. Input material: PBMCs or T cells enriched from blood (not recorded which). These receptors all stem from a man aged 25-40 years who had recovered from COVID-19. The CDR3 runs from the conserved cysteine through the conserved F or W. A D gene is named only where the DNA matches it firmly. Not every row has a clone size; where given, it reads once, few, many or a size class.

d_gene,v_gene,j_gene,abundance,CDR3nt,CDR3aa
NA,TRBV6-5,TRBJ2-7,NA,TGTGCCAGCCAAATTCAATCAGTCGCCGACTACGAGCAGTACTTC,CASQIQSVADYEQYF
TRBD1,TRBV2,TRBJ2-5,NA,TGTGCCAGCACTCCGACAGGGGGACGATCGACCCAGTACTTC,CASTPTGGRSTQYF
NA,TRBV7-9,TRBJ1-5,NA,TGTGCCAGCAGCTTAGCCTATCTCGATAGCAATCAGCCCCAGCATTTT,CASSLAYLDSNQPQHF
TRBD1,TRBV5-1,TRBJ2-7,many,TGCGCCAGCAGCTTGGAAAGGACAGGGGCATCCGAGCAGTACTTC,CASSLERTGASEQYF
NA,TRBV20-1,TRBJ1-3,NA,TGCAGTGCGAGCCGCGGAAACACCATATATTTT,CSASRGNTIYF
TRBD2,TRBV2,TRBJ2-3,NA,TGTGCCAGCAGTGAGGGACTACTAGGGGATACGCAGTATTTT,CASSEGLLGDTQYF
NA,TRBV4-2,TRBJ2-1,few,TGTGCCAGCAGCCAACGACTAGTGGGGACCTACAATGAGCAGTTCTTC,CASSQRLVGTYNEQFF
NA,TRBV5-4,TRBJ1-2,NA,TGTGCCAGCAGCCTTGACTTGGAGGGCTACACCTTC,CASSLDLEGYTF
TRBD1,TRBV5-5,TRBJ2-1,NA,TGTGCCAGCAGCTTGAAAACAGGGGGAAATGAGCAGTTCTTC,CASSLKTGGNEQFF
NA,TRBV7-8,TRBJ1-2,NA,TGTGCCAGCAGCTCCAGGGCAGATAACTATGGCTACACCTTC,CASSSRADNYGYTF
NA,TRBV6-5,TRBJ1-1,NA,TGTGCCAGCACCAAACAGGGTAGGCGCACTGAAGCTTTCTTT,CASTKQGRRTEAFF
NA,TRBV19,TRBJ1-1,NA,TGTGCCAGTAGTTTACGCGGGAATACTGAAGCTTTCTTT,CASSLRGNTEAFF
NA,TRBV4-3,TRBJ1-1,once,TGCGCCAGCAGCCAAGATAGTGAGGGGAACACTGAAGCTTTCTTT,CASSQDSEGNTEAFF
NA,TRBV15,TRBJ2-7,once,TGTGCCACCAGCCAGACTCCGGGGAGCGCCTACGAGCAGTACTTC,CATSQTPGSAYEQYF
NA,TRBV3-1/TRBV3-2,TRBJ2-2,NA,TGTGCCAGCACCCCAGGGTTGGGGGAGCTGTTTTTT,CASTPGLGELFF
NA,TRBV15,TRBJ1-6,NA,TGTGCCACCAGCATGAGTAATTCACCCCTCCACTTT,CATSMSNSPLHF
NA,TRBV7-9,TRBJ1-4,NA,TGTGCCAGCAGCTTTTCCAAAACCCCGGGAGCAAATGAAAAACTGTTTTTT,CASSFSKTPGANEKLFF
NA,TRBV6-5,TRBJ1-6,few,TGTGCCAGCCTGGACAGCGGCTCCTATAATTCACCCCTCCACTTT,CASLDSGSYNSPLHF
TRBD1,TRBV25-1,TRBJ1-2,NA,TGTGCCAGCAGTGACCCAGGGCTGGACAGGGGTCAGGGCTACACCTTC,CASSDPGLDRGQGYTF
NA,TRBV5-1,TRBJ1-6,NA,TGCGCCAGCAGCTCGGACTTTAATTCACCCCTCCACTTT,CASSSDFNSPLHF
TRBD1,TRBV5-1,TRBJ2-3,NA,TGCGCCAGCAGCACTGGACAGGGGAGTTACGATACGCAGTATTTT,CASSTGQGSYDTQYF
NA,TRBV4-3,TRBJ1-2,NA,TGCGCCAGCAGCCCCATTCAGGGGTCCGCCTATGGCTACACCTTC,CASSPIQGSAYGYTF
NA,TRBV11-3,TRBJ2-1,NA,TGTGCCAGCAGCTTAGACGGGACTCCTTACAATGAGCAGTTCTTC,CASSLDGTPYNEQFF
NA,TRBV9,TRBJ2-1,once,TGTGCCAGCAGCTCGGACAGCTACAATGAGCAGTTCTTC,CASSSDSYNEQFF
TRBD2,TRBV28,TRBJ2-7,NA,TGTGCCAGCAGTTCCCCTGGGGGGGTCACCTACGAGCAGTACTTC,CASSSPGGVTYEQYF
TRBD1,TRBV7-2,TRBJ1-6,NA,TGTGCCAGCAGCTTGAGGGGGCTCTGGTCACCCCTCCACTTT,CASSLRGLWSPLHF
NA,TRBV29-1,TRBJ1-4,NA,TGCAGCGTTGAAGATGCGGGGGGCAGGGCGGATGAAAAACTGTTTTTT,CSVEDAGGRADEKLFF
TRBD2,TRBV6-2/TRBV6-3,TRBJ2-2,NA,TGTGCCAGCAGTTACCGGCTAGCGGGGGATTGGGTCGGGGAGCTGTTTTTT,CASSYRLAGDWVGELFF